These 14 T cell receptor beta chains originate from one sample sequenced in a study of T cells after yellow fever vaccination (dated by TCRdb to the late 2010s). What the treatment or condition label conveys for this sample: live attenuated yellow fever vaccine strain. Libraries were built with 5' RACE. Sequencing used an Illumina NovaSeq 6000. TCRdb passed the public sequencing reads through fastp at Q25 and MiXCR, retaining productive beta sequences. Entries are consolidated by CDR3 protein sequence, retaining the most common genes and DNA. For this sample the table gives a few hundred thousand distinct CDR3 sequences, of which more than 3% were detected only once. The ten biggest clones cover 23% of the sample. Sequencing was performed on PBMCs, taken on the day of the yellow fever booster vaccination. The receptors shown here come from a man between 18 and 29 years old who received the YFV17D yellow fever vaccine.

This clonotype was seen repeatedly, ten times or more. CDR3 nucleotide sequence: TGTGCCACCAGCAGAGATAGGCAGCCAGAAGGGACCCAGTACTTC. This gives the protein CATSRDRQPEGTQYF. This rearrangement joins TRBV15 to TRBJ2-5; D is unresolved. The V gene's germline CDR1 is LNHNV and CDR2 YYDKDF (reference sequence). The CDR3 is made up of 15 amino acids. V was clipped by 0 bases and J by 7 bases, with 15 bases between them.

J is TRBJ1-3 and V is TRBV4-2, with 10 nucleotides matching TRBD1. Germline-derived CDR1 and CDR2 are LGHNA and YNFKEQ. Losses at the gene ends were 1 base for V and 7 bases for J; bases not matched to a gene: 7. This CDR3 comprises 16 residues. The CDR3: CASSQGDRGRENTIYF. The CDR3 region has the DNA TGTGCCAGCAGCCAAGGAGACAGGGGGCGGGAGAACACCATATATTTT.

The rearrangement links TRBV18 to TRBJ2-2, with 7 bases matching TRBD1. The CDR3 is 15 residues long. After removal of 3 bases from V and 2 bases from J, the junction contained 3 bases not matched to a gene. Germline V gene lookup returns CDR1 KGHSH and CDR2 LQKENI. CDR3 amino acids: CASSPQGDNTGELFF. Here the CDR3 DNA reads TGTGCCAGCTCACCGCAGGGGGATAACACCGGGGAGCTGTTTTTT.

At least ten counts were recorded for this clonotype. CDR3 loop: CASSRTQGGWTEAFF. DNA for the CDR3: TGCGCCAGCAGCCGGACCCAGGGGGGATGGACTGAAGCTTTCTTT. The chain joins TRBV4-3 to TRBJ1-1; 7 bases are a match to TRBD1. Germline values: CDR1 LGHNA, CDR2 YSLEER. The V segment lost 4 bases and the J segment 5 bases; nucleotides outside the gene matches: 10. The CDR3 is made up of 15 amino acids.

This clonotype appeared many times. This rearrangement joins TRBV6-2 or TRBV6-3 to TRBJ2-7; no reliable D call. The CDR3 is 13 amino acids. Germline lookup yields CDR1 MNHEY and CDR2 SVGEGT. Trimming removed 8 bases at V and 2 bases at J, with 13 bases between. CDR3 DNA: TGTGCCAGCTGCACCCAGCCTACCTACGAGCAGTACTTC. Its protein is CASCTQPTYEQYF.

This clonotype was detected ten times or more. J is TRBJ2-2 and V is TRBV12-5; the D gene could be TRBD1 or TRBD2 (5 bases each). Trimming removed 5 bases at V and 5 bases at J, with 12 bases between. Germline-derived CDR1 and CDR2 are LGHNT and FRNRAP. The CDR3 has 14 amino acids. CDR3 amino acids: CASGPGAMTGELFF. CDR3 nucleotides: TGTGCTAGTGGTCCCGGGGCTATGACCGGGGAGCTGTTTTTT. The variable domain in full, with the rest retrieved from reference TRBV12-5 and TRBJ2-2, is DARVTQTPRHKVTEMGQEVTMRCQPILGHNTVFWYRQTMMQGLELLAYFRNRAPLDDSGMPKDRFSAEMPDATLATLKIQPSEPRDSAVYFCASGPGAMTGELFFGEGSRLTVL.

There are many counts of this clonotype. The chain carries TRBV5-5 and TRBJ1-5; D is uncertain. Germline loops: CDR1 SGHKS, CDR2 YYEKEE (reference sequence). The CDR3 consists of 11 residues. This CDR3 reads CAPGGDQPQHF. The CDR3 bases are TGTGCTCCCGGTGGGGATCAGCCCCAGCATTTT.

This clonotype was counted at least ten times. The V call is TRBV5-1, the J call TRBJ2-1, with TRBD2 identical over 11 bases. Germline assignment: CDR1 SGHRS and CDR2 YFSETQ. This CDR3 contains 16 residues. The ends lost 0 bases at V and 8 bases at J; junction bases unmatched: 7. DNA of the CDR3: TGCGCCAGCAGCTTGGTCCTAGCGGGGGGTGAGGATGAGCAGTTCTTC. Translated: CASSLVLAGGEDEQFF.

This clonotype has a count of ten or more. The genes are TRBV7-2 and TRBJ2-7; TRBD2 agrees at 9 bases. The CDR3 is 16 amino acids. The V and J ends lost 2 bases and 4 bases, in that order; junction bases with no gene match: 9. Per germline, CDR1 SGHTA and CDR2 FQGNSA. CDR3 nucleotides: TGTGCCAGCAGCTTAAGTTGGCTAGCGGGGCCGTACGAGCAGTACTTC. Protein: CASSLSWLAGPYEQYF.

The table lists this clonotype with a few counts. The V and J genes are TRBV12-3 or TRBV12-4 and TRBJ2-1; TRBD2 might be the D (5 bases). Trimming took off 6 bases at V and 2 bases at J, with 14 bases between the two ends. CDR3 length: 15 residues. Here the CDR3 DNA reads TGTGCCAGCAGGGGAGCGAGGTCGGCCTACAATGAGCAGTTCTTC. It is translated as CASRGARSAYNEQFF.

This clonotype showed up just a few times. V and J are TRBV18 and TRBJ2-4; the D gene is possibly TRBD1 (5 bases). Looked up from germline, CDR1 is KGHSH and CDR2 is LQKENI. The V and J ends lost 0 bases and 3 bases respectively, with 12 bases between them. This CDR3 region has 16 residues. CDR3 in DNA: TGTGCCAGCTCACCACCGGGGCAGGGCGGCAAAAACATTCAGTACTTC. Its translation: CASSPPGQGGKNIQYF. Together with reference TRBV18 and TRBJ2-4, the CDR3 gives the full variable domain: NAGVMQNPRHLVRRRGQEARLRCSPMKGHSHVYWYRQLPEEGLKFMVYLQKENIIDESGMPKERFSAEFPKEGPSILRIQQVVRGDSAAYFCASSPPGQGGKNIQYFGAGTRLSVL.

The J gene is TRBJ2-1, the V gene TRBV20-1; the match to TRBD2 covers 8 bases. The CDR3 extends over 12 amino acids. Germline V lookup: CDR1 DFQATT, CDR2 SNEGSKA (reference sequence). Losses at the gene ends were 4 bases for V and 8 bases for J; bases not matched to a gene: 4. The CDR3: CSATTSVHEQFF. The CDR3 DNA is TGCAGTGCTACGACTAGCGTCCATGAGCAGTTCTTC.

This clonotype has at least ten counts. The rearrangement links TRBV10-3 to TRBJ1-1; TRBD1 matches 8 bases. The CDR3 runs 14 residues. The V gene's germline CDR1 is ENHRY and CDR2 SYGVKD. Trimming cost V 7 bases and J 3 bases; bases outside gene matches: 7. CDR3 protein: CAINGQGEDTEAFF. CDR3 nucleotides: TGTGCCATCAACGGACAGGGTGAGGACACTGAAGCTTTCTTT.

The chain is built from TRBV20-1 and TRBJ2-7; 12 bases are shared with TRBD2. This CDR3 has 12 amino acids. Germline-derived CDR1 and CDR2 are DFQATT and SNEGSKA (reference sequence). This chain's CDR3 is CSPSGGDREQYF. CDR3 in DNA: TGCAGCCCTAGCGGGGGGGATCGAGAGCAGTACTTC.